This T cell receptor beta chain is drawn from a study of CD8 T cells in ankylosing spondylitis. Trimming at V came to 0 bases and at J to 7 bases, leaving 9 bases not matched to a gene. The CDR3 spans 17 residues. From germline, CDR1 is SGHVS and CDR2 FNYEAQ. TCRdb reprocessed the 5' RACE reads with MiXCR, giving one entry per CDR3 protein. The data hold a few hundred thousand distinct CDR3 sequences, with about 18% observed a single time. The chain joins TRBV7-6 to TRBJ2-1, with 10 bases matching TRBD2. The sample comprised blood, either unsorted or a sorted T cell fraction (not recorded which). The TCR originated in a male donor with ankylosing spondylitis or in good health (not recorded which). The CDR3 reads CASSLAPGTSVFNEQFF. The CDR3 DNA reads TGTGCCAGCAGCTTAGCGCCCGGGACTAGCGTTTTTAATGAGCAGTTCTTC.